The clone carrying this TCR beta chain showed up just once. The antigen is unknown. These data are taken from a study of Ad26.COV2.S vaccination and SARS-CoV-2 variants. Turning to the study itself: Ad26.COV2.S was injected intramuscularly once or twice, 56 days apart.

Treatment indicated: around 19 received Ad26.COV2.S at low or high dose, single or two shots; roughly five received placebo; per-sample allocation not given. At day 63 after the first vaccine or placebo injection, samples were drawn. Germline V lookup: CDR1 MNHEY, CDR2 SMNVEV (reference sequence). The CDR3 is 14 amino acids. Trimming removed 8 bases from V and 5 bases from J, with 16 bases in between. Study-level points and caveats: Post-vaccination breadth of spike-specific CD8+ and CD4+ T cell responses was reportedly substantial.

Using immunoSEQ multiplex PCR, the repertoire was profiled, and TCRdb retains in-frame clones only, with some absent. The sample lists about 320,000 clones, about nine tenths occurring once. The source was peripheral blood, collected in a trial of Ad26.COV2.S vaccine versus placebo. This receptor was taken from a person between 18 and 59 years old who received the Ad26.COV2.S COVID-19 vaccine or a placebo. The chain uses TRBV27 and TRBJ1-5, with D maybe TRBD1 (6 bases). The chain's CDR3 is CASGRQGFDQPQHF. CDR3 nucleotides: TGTGCCAGCGGGAGGCAGGGGTTCGATCAGCCCCAGCATTTT.